This is a list of T cell receptor beta chains from one sample in a study of control samples from healthy donors and cancer patients. TCRdb's table, derived via immunoSEQ multiplex PCR, lists solely in-frame clones and lacks some. The sample lists about 61,000 clones, around 90% seen once, with under 7% in the top ten. Sequencing input: PBMCs. The source is a man aged 55 to 70 with colorectal cancer. Both conserved end residues are part of each CDR3. The order of the fields is J gene, clone size, V gene, D gene, CDR3 DNA, CDR3 protein. D genes are given only for firm matches. Clone size is not always given. Where it is, it says once, few, many or a class for expanded clones.

j_call: TRBJ2-7
clone_size: -
v_call: TRBV18
d_call: -
cdr3_nt: TGTGCCAGCTCACCAAGGGACGGCTCCTACGAGCAGTACTTC
cdr3_aa: CASSPRDGSYEQYF

j_call: TRBJ1-1
clone_size: few
v_call: TRBV28
d_call: TRBD1
cdr3_nt: TGTGCCAGCAGTCCCGGACAGGGAGGAAAAGCTTTCTTT
cdr3_aa: CASSPGQGGKAFF

j_call: TRBJ1-2
clone_size: -
v_call: TRBV6-2/TRBV6-3
d_call: TRBD1
cdr3_nt: TGTGCCAGCAGTTCATCCACAGGGGTTAACTATGGCTACACCTTC
cdr3_aa: CASSSSTGVNYGYTF

j_call: TRBJ1-1
clone_size: -
v_call: TRBV5-4
d_call: -
cdr3_nt: TGTGCCAGCAGCTCGGGACGAGAGACCATGAACACTGAAGCTTTCTTT
cdr3_aa: CASSSGRETMNTEAFF

j_call: TRBJ1-2
clone_size: few
v_call: TRBV9
d_call: TRBD1
cdr3_nt: TGTGCCAGCAGCGTAGAAGGGACAGCTTATGGCTACACCTTC
cdr3_aa: CASSVEGTAYGYTF

j_call: TRBJ1-1
clone_size: -
v_call: TRBV19
d_call: -
cdr3_nt: TGTGCCAGTAGTATAAACACTGAAGCTTTCTTT
cdr3_aa: CASSINTEAFF

j_call: TRBJ1-5
clone_size: once
v_call: TRBV18
d_call: -
cdr3_nt: TGTGCCAGCTCACCACCGGGAGGAAGCAATCAGCCCCAGCATTTT
cdr3_aa: CASSPPGGSNQPQHF

j_call: TRBJ2-1
clone_size: -
v_call: TRBV19
d_call: -
cdr3_nt: TGTGCCAGTAGTAACGGGGGGCTCCATGAGCAGTTCTTC
cdr3_aa: CASSNGGLHEQFF

j_call: TRBJ2-5
clone_size: -
v_call: TRBV7-2
d_call: TRBD2
cdr3_nt: TGTGCCAGCAGCTTACGAGGGAGGGGCCTCCAAGAGACCCAGTACTTC
cdr3_aa: CASSLRGRGLQETQYF

j_call: TRBJ2-2
clone_size: -
v_call: TRBV12-3/TRBV12-4
d_call: -
cdr3_nt: TGTGCCAGCAGTTACCACACCGGGGAGCTGTTTTTT
cdr3_aa: CASSYHTGELFF

j_call: TRBJ2-7
clone_size: -
v_call: TRBV3-1/TRBV3-2
d_call: -
cdr3_nt: TGTGCCAGCAGCCTTAGCGGTTTAGCCTACGAGCAGTACTTC
cdr3_aa: CASSLSGLAYEQYF

j_call: TRBJ2-1
clone_size: -
v_call: TRBV2
d_call: -
cdr3_nt: TGTGCCAGCAGTCTAAAACGGGACGGCTACAATGAGCAGTTCTTC
cdr3_aa: CASSLKRDGYNEQFF

j_call: TRBJ2-3
clone_size: few
v_call: TRBV9
d_call: -
cdr3_nt: TGTGCCAGCAGCTTAATGGCCGCGGATACGCAGTATTTT
cdr3_aa: CASSLMAADTQYF

j_call: TRBJ2-5
clone_size: -
v_call: TRBV9
d_call: -
cdr3_nt: TGTGCCAGCAGTGATACCGGACTGGCGCAAGAGACCCAGTACTTC
cdr3_aa: CASSDTGLAQETQYF

j_call: TRBJ2-3
clone_size: -
v_call: TRBV18
d_call: -
cdr3_nt: TGTGCCAGCTCACCGGGGGCAGGGGACACAGATACGCAGTATTTT
cdr3_aa: CASSPGAGDTDTQYF

j_call: TRBJ1-6
clone_size: -
v_call: TRBV2
d_call: -
cdr3_nt: TGTGCCAGCAGTGTAATGTCCCCGCACTCACCCCTCCACTTT
cdr3_aa: CASSVMSPHSPLHF

j_call: TRBJ1-2
clone_size: -
v_call: TRBV12-3/TRBV12-4
d_call: -
cdr3_nt: TGTGCCAGCAGTTTGGGGGATCACCAAGGCTACACCTTC
cdr3_aa: CASSLGDHQGYTF

j_call: TRBJ2-3
clone_size: -
v_call: TRBV30
d_call: -
cdr3_nt: TGTGCCTGGCTCTGGGGCACAGATACGCAGTATTTT
cdr3_aa: CAWLWGTDTQYF

j_call: TRBJ1-2
clone_size: -
v_call: TRBV6-5
d_call: -
cdr3_nt: TGTGCCAGCAGCTACACCGCTAACTATGGCTACACCTTC
cdr3_aa: CASSYTANYGYTF

j_call: TRBJ2-1
clone_size: once
v_call: TRBV10-3
d_call: -
cdr3_nt: TGTGCCATCAGTGAAGCTAGCATCGATGAGCAGTTCTTC
cdr3_aa: CAISEASIDEQFF

j_call: TRBJ2-5
clone_size: -
v_call: TRBV5-1
d_call: -
cdr3_nt: TGCGCCAGCAGCTTGGGGGCGGAATCGGAGACCCAGTACTTC
cdr3_aa: CASSLGAESETQYF

j_call: TRBJ2-1
clone_size: -
v_call: TRBV28
d_call: -
cdr3_nt: TGTGCCAGCCCCCCAGGCCCTGACAATGAGCAGTTCTTC
cdr3_aa: CASPPGPDNEQFF

j_call: TRBJ1-6
clone_size: -
v_call: TRBV3-1/TRBV3-2
d_call: TRBD1
cdr3_nt: TGTGCCAGCAGCCTAGGGGGACAGATTAATTCACCCCTCCACTTT
cdr3_aa: CASSLGGQINSPLHF

j_call: TRBJ2-5
clone_size: -
v_call: TRBV18
d_call: -
cdr3_nt: TGTGCCAGCTCACCACCTTCCGGAGAGACCCAGTACTTC
cdr3_aa: CASSPPSGETQYF

j_call: TRBJ1-5
clone_size: -
v_call: TRBV24-1
d_call: -
cdr3_nt: TGTGCCACCAGTGAGGGGGGAGTGGGCAATCAGCCCCAGCATTTT
cdr3_aa: CATSEGGVGNQPQHF

j_call: TRBJ1-6
clone_size: -
v_call: TRBV2
d_call: -
cdr3_nt: TGTGCCAGCAGTTTAGGGGAAGGATCACCCCTCCACTTT
cdr3_aa: CASSLGEGSPLHF

j_call: TRBJ2-3
clone_size: -
v_call: TRBV19
d_call: TRBD2
cdr3_nt: TGTGCCAGTAGTATAGGCCGGGGGGGGTACAGACCAGATACGCAGTATTTT
cdr3_aa: CASSIGRGGYRPDTQYF

j_call: TRBJ1-2
clone_size: -
v_call: TRBV3-1/TRBV3-2
d_call: -
cdr3_nt: TGTGCCAGCAGCCAAGGGGGGAACTATGGCTACACCTTC
cdr3_aa: CASSQGGNYGYTF

j_call: TRBJ2-5
clone_size: -
v_call: TRBV19
d_call: TRBD2
cdr3_nt: TGTGCCAGTAGTATAGTTGGTAGCGGGGGGGCTCGGGAGACCCAGTACTTC
cdr3_aa: CASSIVGSGGARETQYF

j_call: TRBJ1-2
clone_size: -
v_call: TRBV27
d_call: TRBD1
cdr3_nt: TGTGCCAGCAGTCCAGCCGGGACAGGGGTTTATGGCTACACCTTC
cdr3_aa: CASSPAGTGVYGYTF

j_call: TRBJ1-2
clone_size: medium-sized
v_call: TRBV6-5
d_call: -
cdr3_nt: TGTGCCAGCAGCGTTGTTCAGGGATCTGGCTACACCTTC
cdr3_aa: CASSVVQGSGYTF

j_call: TRBJ1-2
clone_size: -
v_call: TRBV19
d_call: -
cdr3_nt: TGTGCCAGTAGTATAGGGGCCGCCTTTTATGGCTACACCTTC
cdr3_aa: CASSIGAAFYGYTF

j_call: TRBJ1-1
clone_size: -
v_call: TRBV6-5
d_call: -
cdr3_nt: TGTGCCAGCAGTTTAACAGGATCCCTTGAAGCTTTCTTT
cdr3_aa: CASSLTGSLEAFF

j_call: TRBJ1-1
clone_size: -
v_call: TRBV13
d_call: -
cdr3_nt: TGTGCCAGCACCATGAGGGGCGGTGAAGCTTTCTTT
cdr3_aa: CASTMRGGEAFF

j_call: TRBJ2-2
clone_size: -
v_call: TRBV4-3
d_call: TRBD2
cdr3_nt: TGCGCCAGCAGCCAAGTATGGACTAGCGGGGGGGCAGTAACCGGGGAGCTGTTTTTT
cdr3_aa: CASSQVWTSGGAVTGELFF

j_call: TRBJ1-2
clone_size: -
v_call: TRBV6-2/TRBV6-3
d_call: -
cdr3_nt: TGTGCCAGCAGCTATTCTTTCGGGGGAGAAGGCTATGGCTACACCTTC
cdr3_aa: CASSYSFGGEGYGYTF

j_call: TRBJ2-5
clone_size: few
v_call: TRBV5-5
d_call: -
cdr3_nt: TGTGCCAGTTTTTCACAAGGGATAGGGACCCAGTACTTC
cdr3_aa: CASFSQGIGTQYF

j_call: TRBJ1-1
clone_size: -
v_call: TRBV5-4
d_call: -
cdr3_nt: TGTGCCAGCAGCCCGGGGGTCATGAACACTGAAGCTTTCTTT
cdr3_aa: CASSPGVMNTEAFF